One sample yielded the 18 T cell receptor beta chains listed below, sequenced in a study of T cells in localized non-small cell lung cancer. Clones were read by immunoSEQ multiplex PCR, and TCRdb kept only the in-frame ones, dropping some. In the table there are about 21,000 clones, 70% to 90% of which are singletons. The starting material was PBMCs, obtained before any cancer treatment. Every receptor here comes from a woman aged 35 to 70 with stage II squamous cell lung carcinoma.

V gene TRBV7-9 combines with J gene TRBJ2-3, with D possibly TRBD2 on 5 matching bases. V was trimmed by 5 bases and J by 1 base, leaving 13 bases between them. In germline, CDR1 is SEHNR, CDR2 FQNEAQ (reference sequence). The CDR3 totals 15 residues. CDR3: CASSPLAAGTDTQYF. CDR3 bases: TGTGCCAGCAGCCCCCTAGCTGCCGGCACAGATACGCAGTATTTT. Complete variable domain (other parts from reference TRBV7-9 and TRBJ2-3): DTGVSQNPRHKITKRGQNVTFRCDPISEHNRLYWYRQTLGQGPEFLTYFQNEAQLEKSRLLSDRFSAERPKGSFSTLEIQRTEQGDSAMYLCASSPLAAGTDTQYFGPGTRLTVL.

The chain couples TRBV29-1 to TRBJ1-3; D is undetermined. Germline-derived CDR1 and CDR2 are SQVTM and ANQGSEA. The CDR3 contains 13 residues. The V gene lost 5 bases and the J gene lost 0 bases, with 8 bases spanning the gap. CDR3 residues: CSVTGGSGNTIYF. In nucleotides, the CDR3 is TGCAGCGTTACGGGAGGCTCTGGAAACACCATATATTTT.

The rearrangement uses TRBV28 and TRBJ2-1; a weak D match, TRBD2 (5 bases). V lost 6 bases, J lost 0 bases, and 15 bases lay in between. Per germline, CDR1 MDHEN and CDR2 SYDVKM. This CDR3 has 16 amino acids. CDR3 in DNA: TGTGCCAGCAGCTCGGACTCTTGGCGCTCCTACAATGAGCAGTTCTTC. Translation: CASSSDSWRSYNEQFF.

The V gene is TRBV6-4, the J gene TRBJ1-4; D ambiguous. CDR1 and CDR2 from the germline V gene are MRHNA and SNTAGT. The CDR3 has 13 amino acids. Deletions cut 3 bases from V and 5 bases from J, with 7 bases between. CDR3 sequence (DNA): TGTGCCAGCAGTGAAGGATTAAATGAAAAACTGTTTTTT. Its translation: CASSEGLNEKLFF.

The V and J genes are TRBV15 and TRBJ2-3; D ambiguous. Looked up from germline, CDR1 is LNHNV and CDR2 is YYDKDF (reference sequence). V was shortened by 2 bases and J by 3 bases, with 3 bases between the two germline ends. The CDR3 totals 12 residues. CDR3 loop: CATSRRTDTQYF. The CDR3, as DNA: TGTGCCACCAGCAGACGGACAGATACGCAGTATTTT.

V is TRBV30 and J is TRBJ1-1; D may be TRBD1 (5 bases). CDR1 is GTSNPN and CDR2 is SVGIG in the germline V gene (reference sequence). The CDR3 contains 13 residues. CDR3 coding DNA: TGTGCTTGGCGGGTTGGGGCCGACACTGAAGCTTTCTTT. It encodes CAWRVGADTEAFF. Supplemented by reference TRBV30 and TRBJ1-1, the full variable domain reads SQTIHQWPATLVQPVGSPLSLECTVEGTSNPNLYWYRQAAGRGLQLLFYSVGIGQISSEVPQNLSASRPQDRQFILSSKKLLLSDSGFYLCAWRVGADTEAFFGQGTRLTVV.

The gene calls are TRBV19 and TRBJ1-2; TRBD1 agrees at 7 bases. V lost 0 bases, J lost 7 bases, and 8 bases stayed unmatched. The CDR3 loop spans 15 amino acids. Per germline, CDR1 LNHDA and CDR2 SQIVND (reference sequence). The CDR3, as DNA: TGTGCCAGTAGTATAGATCACCAGGGGGTTGGTGGCTACACCTTC. It codes for CASSIDHQGVGGYTF.

The gene calls are TRBV7-6 and TRBJ2-3, with D tentatively TRBD1 or TRBD2 (5 bases each). The CDR3 covers 16 residues. CDR1 SGHVS and CDR2 FNYEAQ come from the germline V gene. V lost 5 bases, J lost 1 base, and 16 bases lay in between. Here the CDR3 DNA reads TGTGCCAGCAGCGCAAGACCGGGACGGGGCACAGATACGCAGTATTTT. This translates into CASSARPGRGTDTQYF.

The rearrangement uses TRBV10-3 and TRBJ2-5; no clear D. The CDR3 length is 13 residues. V was trimmed by 7 bases and J by 2 bases, leaving 11 bases between them. The germline CDR1 and CDR2 sequences are ENHRY and SYGVKD. CDR3 region: CAINRELQETQYF. CDR3 sequence (DNA): TGTGCCATCAACCGAGAGCTACAAGAGACCCAGTACTTC.

V and J are TRBV7-7 and TRBJ2-1; no reliable D call. V was clipped by 1 base and J by 9 bases, with 10 bases between them. The germline V gene has CDR1 SSHAT and CDR2 FNYEAQ (reference sequence). This CDR3 spans 13 amino acids. The CDR3 sequence: CASSLGRTGEQFF. The CDR3 bases are TGTGCCAGCAGCTTAGGACGCACCGGTGAGCAGTTCTTC.

This clone turned up a few times. The chain combines TRBV6-6 with TRBJ1-5, with TRBD1 as a possible D gene (6 bases). Germline values: CDR1 MNHNY, CDR2 SVGAGI (reference sequence). The CDR3 runs 15 residues. V lost 6 bases and J 3 bases, leaving 15 bases between the germline ends. The CDR3 DNA follows: TGTGCCAGCAGGCTGGGAGGGGGAAACAATCAGCCCCAGCATTTT. This translates into CASRLGGGNNQPQHF.

V usage is TRBV7-9 and J usage is TRBJ2-2; D is unclear. Germline V gives CDR1 SEHNR, CDR2 FQNEAQ (reference sequence). Deletions cut 1 base from V and 0 bases from J, with 12 bases between. CDR3 length equals 17 residues. In nucleotides, the CDR3 is TGTGCCAGCAGCTTAGACGATTGGGCTTCGAACACCGGGGAGCTGTTTTTT. As protein: CASSLDDWASNTGELFF.

The CDR3 DNA reads TGTGCCAGCAGCGGACTAGTGGTGTACAATGAGCAGTTCTTC. This gives the protein CASSGLVVYNEQFF. J is TRBJ2-1 and V is TRBV11-2; 7 bases map to TRBD2. The J segment lost 4 bases and the V segment lost 5 bases, leaving 5 bases of the junction unmatched. The CDR3 extends over 14 amino acids. In germline, CDR1 is SGHAT, CDR2 FQNNGV.

The chain carries TRBV23-1 and TRBJ1-2; 8 nucleotides align to TRBD1. TRBV23-1 is an open reading frame, and its role is uncertain. Losses at the gene ends were 4 bases for V and 3 bases for J; bases not matched to a gene: 7. This CDR3 region has 15 residues. CDR3 sequence reads: CASSRHRGFDYGYTF. The CDR3 DNA sequence: TGCGCCAGCAGTCGCCACAGGGGGTTCGACTATGGCTACACCTTC.

The gene calls are TRBV11-2 and TRBJ2-7; no firm D call. The germline CDR1 and CDR2 sequences are SGHAT and FQNNGV. The CDR3 is 15 residues long. Deletions cut 4 bases from V and 2 bases from J, with 15 bases between. In DNA, the CDR3 is TGTGCCAGCAGCTCCGAGGAGTCGTATCCCTACGAGCAGTACTTC. Translated, it gives CASSSEESYPYEQYF. The full variable domain, its missing parts supplied by reference TRBV11-2 and TRBJ2-7, is EAGVAQSPRYKIIEKRQSVAFWCNPISGHATLYWYQQILGQGPKLLIQFQNNGVVDDSQLPKDRFSAERLKGVDSTLKIQPAKLEDSAVYLCASSSEESYPYEQYFGPGTRLTVT.

This sequence joins TRBV13 and TRBJ1-3, with 7 bases lining up with TRBD1. Trimming cost V 4 bases and J 8 bases; bases outside gene matches: 5. The CDR3 runs 13 residues. Germline assignment: CDR1 PRHDT and CDR2 FYEKMQ (reference sequence). The CDR3 is CASSSRGGHTIYF. The CDR3 DNA reads TGTGCCAGCAGCTCCAGGGGGGGACACACCATATATTTT.

The chain combines TRBV5-6 with TRBJ2-1, with 11 bases fitting TRBD2. CDR3 size: 16 residues. Trimming at V came to 2 bases and at J to 3 bases, leaving 4 bases not matched to a gene. Germline V gene lookup returns CDR1 SGHDT and CDR2 YYEEEE. CDR3: CASSLLAGEIYNEQFF. The CDR3 DNA reads as TGTGCCAGCAGCTTACTAGCGGGAGAAATCTACAATGAGCAGTTCTTC.

V gene TRBV9 combines with J gene TRBJ2-2; D remains unclear. The germline V gene encodes CDR1 SGDLS and CDR2 YYNGEE. Trimming removed 0 bases at V and 2 bases at J, with 8 bases between. The CDR3 totals 15 residues. CDR3 in amino acids: CASSVESFNTGELFF. In nucleotides, the CDR3 is TGTGCCAGCAGCGTAGAAAGCTTTAACACCGGGGAGCTGTTTTTT.